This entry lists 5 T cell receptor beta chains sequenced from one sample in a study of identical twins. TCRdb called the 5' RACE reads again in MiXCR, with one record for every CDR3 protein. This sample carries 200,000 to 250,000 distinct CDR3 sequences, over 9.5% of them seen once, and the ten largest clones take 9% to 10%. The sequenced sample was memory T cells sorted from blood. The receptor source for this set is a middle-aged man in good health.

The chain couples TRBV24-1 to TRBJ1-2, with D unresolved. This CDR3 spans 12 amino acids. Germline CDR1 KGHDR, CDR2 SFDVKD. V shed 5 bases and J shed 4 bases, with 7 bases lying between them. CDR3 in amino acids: CATSVGLYGYTF. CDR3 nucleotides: TGTGCCACCAGTGTCGGACTCTATGGCTACACCTTC.

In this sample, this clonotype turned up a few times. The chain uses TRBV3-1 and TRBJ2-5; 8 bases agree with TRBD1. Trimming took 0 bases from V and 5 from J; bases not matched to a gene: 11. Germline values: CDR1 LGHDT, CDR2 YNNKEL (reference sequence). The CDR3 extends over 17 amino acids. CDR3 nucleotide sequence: TGTGCCAGCAGCCAAGACCATGGACAGGGTGTAGACGAGACCCAGTACTTC. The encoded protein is CASSQDHGQGVDETQYF.

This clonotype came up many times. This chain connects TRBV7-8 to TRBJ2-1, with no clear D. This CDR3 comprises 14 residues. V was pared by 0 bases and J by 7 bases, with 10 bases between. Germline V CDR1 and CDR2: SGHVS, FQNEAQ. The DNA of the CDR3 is TGTGCCAGCAGCTTAGCGGTAGGGATAAATGAGCAGTTCTTC. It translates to CASSLAVGINEQFF.

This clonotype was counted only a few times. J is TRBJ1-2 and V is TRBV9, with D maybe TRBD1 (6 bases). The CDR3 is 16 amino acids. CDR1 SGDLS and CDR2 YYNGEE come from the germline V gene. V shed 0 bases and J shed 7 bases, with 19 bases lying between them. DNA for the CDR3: TGTGCCAGCAGCGTAGGAGGGTCGAGGGACAATCCTGGCTACACCTTC. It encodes CASSVGGSRDNPGYTF.

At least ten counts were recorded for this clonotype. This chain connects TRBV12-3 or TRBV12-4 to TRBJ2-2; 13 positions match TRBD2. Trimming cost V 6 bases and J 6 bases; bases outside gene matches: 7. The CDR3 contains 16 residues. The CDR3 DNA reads TGTGCCAGCAGCGGACTAGCGGGAGTGAAGTCCGGGGAGCTGTTTTTT. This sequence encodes CASSGLAGVKSGELFF.